This record covers a single TCR beta chain. The data stem from a study of T cell changes during pregnancy in multiple sclerosis. Per germline, CDR1 LGHNA and CDR2 YSLEER. The CDR3 is 16 amino acids. Trimming shortened V by 1 base and J by 2 bases, and 14 bases separated the two germline ends. Generated by immunoSEQ multiplex PCR, the TCRdb table keeps only in-frame clones and is missing some. The sample yields 50,000 to 80,000 clones, around 90% seen once. This sequence was found in a female donor with multiple sclerosis, enrolled in a pregnancy study. The material sequenced was peripheral blood, taken in the second trimester of pregnancy. The chain is built from TRBV4-3 and TRBJ1-2; D is uncertain. CDR3 in DNA: TGCGCCAGCAGCCAAGCCCAAATTTCCGGGAACTATGGCTACACCTTC. Its protein is CASSQAQISGNYGYTF.